These 22 T cell receptor beta chains share one sample of origin, sequenced in a study of patients and donors after allogeneic stem cell transplantation. TCRdb redid the calling of the RT-PCR reads with MiXCR, one entry per CDR3 protein. The sample comprises 400,000 to 450,000 distinct CDR3 sequences, around 15% of which are singletons, and just over 7% rests with the top ten. The sample was blood, either unsorted or a sorted T cell fraction (not recorded which). Receptors were obtained from a human donor who was either an allogeneic HSCT recipient or a stem cell or donor lymphocyte infusion donor (not recorded which). It is not recorded whose cells these are; they may come from a transplant donor.

This clonotype showed up many times. The genes are TRBV9 and TRBJ2-3, with 9 positions matching TRBD2. The CDR3 covers 15 residues. Germline-derived CDR1 and CDR2 are SGDLS and YYNGEE. Trimming at V came to 2 bases and at J to 2 bases, leaving 3 bases not matched to a gene. For the CDR3, the DNA is TGTGCCAGCAGCGTTAGCGGGGGATACACAGATACGCAGTATTTT. Translated, it gives CASSVSGGYTDTQYF.

This clonotype was counted many times. The J gene is TRBJ2-3, the V gene TRBV4-3, with unresolved D. Germline loops: CDR1 LGHNA, CDR2 YSLEER. V gave up 0 bases and J gave up 1 base, with 5 bases separating them. The CDR3 has 14 residues. For the CDR3, the DNA is TGCGCCAGCAGCCAAGACTGGGGCACAGATACGCAGTATTTT. It encodes CASSQDWGTDTQYF.

This clonotype occurred a few times. The J gene is TRBJ2-7, the V gene TRBV14; TRBD2 aligns across 10 bases. Germline assignment: CDR1 SGHDN and CDR2 FVKESK. CDR3 length equals 15 residues. V lost 1 base, J lost 3 bases, and 3 bases stayed unmatched. CDR3 residues: CASSQGPSGSYEQYF. The CDR3, as DNA: TGTGCCAGCAGCCAAGGTCCTAGCGGGAGCTACGAGCAGTACTTC.

This clonotype occurred a few times. This rearrangement joins TRBV24-1 to TRBJ1-2; D might be TRBD1 (5 bases). CDR3 size: 12 residues. The germline V gene has CDR1 KGHDR and CDR2 SFDVKD. V was shortened by 4 bases and J by 8 bases, with 10 bases between the two germline ends. CDR3 in DNA: TGTGCCACCAGTGAGACAAACAGGGGCTACACCTTC. It specifies CATSETNRGYTF.

In this sample, this clonotype turned up a few times. CDR3 sequence reads: CASSIDRGRGETQYF. In DNA, the CDR3 is TGTGCCAGTAGTATAGACAGGGGGCGAGGAGAGACCCAGTACTTC. The rearrangement uses TRBV19 and TRBJ2-5; 8 bases line up with TRBD1. From germline, CDR1 is LNHDA and CDR2 SQIVND (reference sequence). This CDR3 region has 15 residues. V trimming: 0 bases; J trimming: 4 bases; junction bases outside the gene matches: 4.

This rearrangement joins TRBV19 to TRBJ2-1, with D tentatively TRBD1 (5 bases). V was clipped by 9 bases and J by 2 bases, with 14 bases between them. There are 14 residues in the CDR3. The germline CDR1 and CDR2 sequences are LNHDA and SQIVND (reference sequence). The CDR3 DNA sequence: TGTGCCAGGAAGGGGATAATCCCCTACAATGAGCAGTTCTTC. Residues: CARKGIIPYNEQFF.

V gene TRBV19 combines with J gene TRBJ2-3, with 10 bases lining up with TRBD1. Germline V gene sequence: CDR1 LNHDA, CDR2 SQIVND (reference sequence). This CDR3 region has 15 residues. V lost 5 bases, J lost 4 bases, and 6 bases stayed unmatched. The CDR3, as DNA: TGTGCCAGTAGTCGTGACAGGGGGCGCGCAGATACGCAGTATTTT. This gives the protein CASSRDRGRADTQYF.

Only a few counts were recorded for this clonotype. The chain employs TRBV20-1 and TRBJ1-1; D call uncertain. This CDR3 contains 13 residues. Trimming left V 0 bases short and J 6 bases short, with 11 bases between. CDR1 and CDR2 from the germline V gene are DFQATT and SNEGSKA (reference sequence). The CDR3 loop is CSAREGSRAEAFF. The CDR3 DNA is TGCAGTGCTAGAGAGGGCAGTAGGGCTGAAGCTTTCTTT.

This sequence joins TRBV11-2 and TRBJ1-2; D is ambiguous. Deletions cut 0 bases from V and 0 bases from J, with 8 bases between. Germline-derived CDR1 and CDR2 are SGHAT and FQNNGV. The CDR3 contains 15 residues. The CDR3 sequence: CASSLDLAPNYGYTF. The CDR3 DNA follows: TGTGCCAGCAGCTTAGATTTGGCCCCTAACTATGGCTACACCTTC.

This chain uses TRBV15 with TRBJ2-2; D unclear. Germline V gives CDR1 LNHNV, CDR2 YYDKDF (reference sequence). The CDR3 consists of 15 residues. V was clipped by 2 bases and J by 5 bases, with 12 bases between them. Here the CDR3 DNA reads TGTGCCACCAGCAGACAAACCAAGGGAACCGGGGAGCTGTTTTTT. Protein sequence: CATSRQTKGTGELFF.

The chain combines TRBV2 with TRBJ2-7, with 10 bases lining up with TRBD1. The CDR3 contains 16 residues. Germline assignment: CDR1 SNHLY and CDR2 FYNNEI. J gave up 5 bases and V 6 bases, and 13 bases lay outside the gene matches. The chain's CDR3 is CASRAGDRGFYDEQYF. The CDR3, as DNA: TGTGCCAGCAGGGCTGGGGACAGGGGCTTTTACGACGAGCAGTACTTC. Full variable domain (rest looked up from reference TRBV2 and TRBJ2-7): EPEVTQTPSHQVTQMGQEVILRCVPISNHLYFYWYRQILGQKVEFLVSFYNNEISEKSEIFDDQFSVERPDGSNFTLKIRSTKLEDSAMYFCASRAGDRGFYDEQYFGPGTRLTVT.

This rearrangement joins TRBV5-1 to TRBJ2-7, with D unresolved. The CDR3 totals 14 residues. Germline CDR1 SGHRS, CDR2 YFSETQ. Trimming removed 4 bases at V and 2 bases at J, with 13 bases between. In DNA form, the CDR3 reads TGCGCCAGCAGCCCCTACCCGGTTCCCTACGAGCAGTACTTC. This translates into CASSPYPVPYEQYF.

This clonotype has a handful of counts. CDR3 DNA: TGTGCCAGCTCACGAAGACTAGCGGGGGAATCCGATGAGCAGTTCTTC. Translating it yields CASSRRLAGESDEQFF. The chain couples TRBV18 to TRBJ2-1; 12 bases line up with TRBD2. Germline-derived CDR1 and CDR2 are KGHSH and LQKENI. V trimming: 4 bases; J trimming: 8 bases; junction bases outside the gene matches: 9. This CDR3 is 16 amino acids long.

The chain has TRBV5-1 and TRBJ1-2, with D possibly matching TRBD1 (6 bases). The ends were cut back, 4 bases at V and 3 bases at J, with 25 bases in the middle. CDR1 and CDR2 (germline): SGHRS, YFSETQ. The CDR3 sequence is 18 residues long. CDR3 amino acids: CASSPSEQGKFSYYGYTF. The CDR3, as DNA: TGCGCCAGCAGCCCCTCAGAGCAGGGGAAATTTTCCTACTATGGCTACACCTTC.

V and J are TRBV9 and TRBJ2-7; D unclear. Per germline, CDR1 SGDLS and CDR2 YYNGEE. CDR3 size: 15 residues. Trimming pared 0 bases from V and 0 bases from J, leaving 10 bases between. This CDR3 reads CASSVDTGVSYEQYF. The CDR3 DNA sequence: TGTGCCAGCAGCGTAGATACCGGAGTCTCCTACGAGCAGTACTTC.

A few counts support this clonotype. V usage is TRBV2 and J usage is TRBJ1-1; possible D gene TRBD1, 6 bases. This CDR3 comprises 15 residues. Germline CDR1 SNHLY, CDR2 FYNNEI. The germline V and J ends were trimmed by 5 bases and 0 bases, with 13 bases remaining between them. CDR3 protein: CASSTGQKMNTEAFF. CDR3 DNA sequence: TGTGCCAGCAGTACCGGACAGAAGATGAACACTGAAGCTTTCTTT.

This sequence joins TRBV20-1 and TRBJ2-1; TRBD1 matches at 7 bases. The CDR3 covers 15 residues. Losses at the gene ends were 2 bases for V and 8 bases for J; bases not matched to a gene: 12. Germline CDR1 and CDR2: DFQATT and SNEGSKA (reference sequence). CDR3 DNA: TGCAGTGCTAGAAAAATCGGACAGGCTCACCATGAGCAGTTCTTC. Translating gives CSARKIGQAHHEQFF.

The table lists this clonotype with many counts. The chain couples TRBV6-1 to TRBJ2-2; maybe TRBD1 (6 bases). This CDR3 has 16 amino acids. Trimming took off 10 bases at V and 4 bases at J, with 22 bases between the two ends. CDR1 MNHNS and CDR2 SASEGT come from the germline V gene. This CDR3 is CATERDNPLGTGELFF. CDR3 coding DNA: TGTGCCACCGAAAGGGACAACCCTTTGGGCACCGGGGAGCTGTTTTTT.

This clonotype was counted a single time. The genes are TRBV19 and TRBJ2-1, with 8 bases fitting TRBD1. V dropped 11 bases and J dropped 0; count of bases not matched to a gene: 15. The CDR3 contains 17 residues. Germline values: CDR1 LNHDA, CDR2 SQIVND (reference sequence). CDR3: CASVPGTGALSYNEQFF. The CDR3 region has the DNA TGTGCCTCCGTCCCCGGGACAGGTGCCCTCTCCTACAATGAGCAGTTCTTC.

The chain employs TRBV6-2 or TRBV6-3 and TRBJ2-4; the D gene is possibly TRBD2 (6 bases). The CDR3 consists of 12 residues. V was pared by 8 bases and J by 9 bases, with 14 bases between. Looked up from germline, CDR1 is MNHEY and CDR2 is SVGEGT. The CDR3 is CASAGPRGIQYF. CDR3 DNA: TGTGCCAGCGCGGGACCCCGGGGCATTCAGTACTTC.

This clonotype was seen a handful of times. CDR3 sequence reads: CASSLKGGAAQYF. The DNA for the CDR3 is TGTGCCAGCAGCTTAAAAGGCGGGGCGGCCCAGTACTTC. The rearrangement joins TRBV7-3 to TRBJ2-5; D is possibly TRBD2 (6 bases). Trimming took off 1 base at V and 9 bases at J, with 12 bases between the two ends. From germline, CDR1 is SGHTA and CDR2 FQGTGA. The length of the CDR3 is 13 residues.

This clonotype has more than one count but fewer than ten. The chain uses TRBV20-1 and TRBJ2-2; tentative D call: TRBD2 (7 bases). V lost 0 bases and J 4 bases, leaving 15 bases between the germline ends. CDR1 and CDR2 (germline): DFQATT, SNEGSKA (reference sequence). The CDR3 runs to 16 residues. DNA of the CDR3: TGCAGTGCTAGAGATCGGTGGGGGGGCCGCACCGGGGAGCTGTTTTTT. Translation gives CSARDRWGGRTGELFF.